Listed here are 26 T cell receptor beta chains from one sample, sequenced in a study of CD8 T cells in ankylosing spondylitis. TCRdb processed the 5' RACE reads anew with MiXCR; each CDR3 protein has one entry. The table lists around 230,000 distinct CDR3 sequences, 7.5% to 9.5% of them singletons. The source material was blood, either unsorted or a sorted T cell fraction (not recorded which). The receptors come from a female donor with ankylosing spondylitis or in good health (not recorded which).

This clonotype came up many times. V usage is TRBV20-1 and J usage is TRBJ1-4; D possibly corresponds to TRBD1 (5 bases). Per the germline V gene, CDR1 is DFQATT and CDR2 is SNEGSKA (reference sequence). This CDR3 has 13 residues. V dropped 5 bases and J dropped 10 bases, with 17 bases sitting between them. As DNA, the CDR3 is TGCAGTGCTTTACTCGGGGGAGAAGGAAAACTGTTTTTT. Translation: CSALLGGEGKLFF.

A remark on this clonotype: One end of the junction fails to match germline, which may point to a read error. The rearrangement links TRBV3-1 to TRBJ2-2; D possibly corresponds to TRBD2 (5 bases). This CDR3 has 16 residues. CDR1 is LGHDT and CDR2 is YNNKEL in the germline V gene (reference sequence). CDR3 sequence: CACSQDPSLNTGELFF. The CDR3 nucleotides are TGTGCCTGCAGCCAAGATCCTAGCCTGAACACCGGGGAGCTGTTTTTT.

The CDR3 here is CASSPMAGQFLYGYTF. Here the CDR3 DNA reads TGTGCCAGCAGCCCGATGGCGGGACAGTTTCTCTATGGCTACACCTTC. The V call is TRBV3-1, the J call TRBJ1-2; 7 bases match TRBD1. The ends lost 4 bases at V and 4 bases at J; junction bases unmatched: 12. The CDR3 length is 16 residues. CDR1 is LGHDT and CDR2 is YNNKEL in the germline V gene (reference sequence).

This clonotype was detected many times. The chain employs TRBV20-1 and TRBJ2-1; 8 bases match TRBD2. Germline CDR1 reads DFQATT; CDR2 reads SNEGSKA (reference sequence). V lost 5 bases, J lost 9 bases, and 6 bases stayed unmatched. The CDR3 is made up of 12 amino acids. The CDR3 region is CSAATGRAEQFF. The CDR3 coding sequence is TGCAGTGCTGCCACCGGGAGGGCTGAGCAGTTCTTC.

In its sample, this clonotype was seen many times. The chain carries TRBV5-1 and TRBJ2-1; D is perhaps TRBD2 (6 bases). The CDR3 length is 16 residues. Germline V CDR1 and CDR2: SGHRS, YFSETQ. V was cut by 4 bases and J by 0 bases, with 14 bases left in between. CDR3 nucleotide sequence: TGCGCCAGCAGCCTCTCCGGGAGTAGCTCCTACAATGAGCAGTTCTTC. Amino acids: CASSLSGSSSYNEQFF.

The sample holds many counts of this clonotype. This chain uses TRBV7-9 with TRBJ2-1; 9 nucleotides agree with TRBD2. The CDR3 is made up of 14 amino acids. Germline CDR1 and CDR2: SEHNR and FQNEAQ (reference sequence). The V gene end was trimmed by 5 bases and the J gene end by 10 bases; junction bases not matched to a gene: 9. The CDR3 DNA is TGTGCCAGCAGCCGGACTAGCGTTCGGAGGGAGCAGTTCTTC. Amino acid sequence: CASSRTSVRREQFF.

In regard to this clonotype: A single base separates this from a much larger clone, so it may be a read error. The chain recombines TRBV15 with TRBJ2-1; 10 nucleotides align to TRBD2. Germline-derived CDR1 and CDR2 are LNHNV and YYDKDF (reference sequence). The CDR3 spans 17 residues. The CDR3: CVTSRDSLAGVGNEQFF. The CDR3 DNA reads TGTGTCACCAGCAGAGATTCGCTAGCGGGAGTTGGGAATGAGCAGTTCTTC.

This clonotype was counted at least ten times. V gene TRBV4-3 combines with J gene TRBJ2-3; the D is unclear. V lost 4 bases to trimming and J lost 2 bases, with 7 bases between them. CDR3 length: 13 amino acids. CDR1 is LGHNA, CDR2 YSLEER, per germline. The CDR3 region has the DNA TGCGCCAGCAGCCTAGGCAACACAGATACGCAGTATTTT. The encoded protein is CASSLGNTDTQYF.

The V call is TRBV20-1, the J call TRBJ2-1, with 15 bases identical to TRBD2. In germline, CDR1 is DFQATT, CDR2 SNEGSKA (reference sequence). This CDR3 contains 17 residues. The DNA for the CDR3 is TGCTGCTTCTACGGACTAGCGGGAGGGCCGAGAAACAATGAGCAGTTCTTC. Translation gives CCFYGLAGGPRNNEQFF.

This clonotype was recorded many times. J is TRBJ2-2 and V is TRBV11-2, with D perhaps matching TRBD1 (6 bases). There are 17 residues in the CDR3. CDR1 and CDR2 (germline): SGHAT, FQNNGV. Between the trimmed V and J ends, which lost 4 bases and 2 bases, there was a span of 17 bases. The chain's CDR3 is CASSSLRTVINTGELFF. CDR3 nucleotides: TGTGCCAGCAGCTCTCTCCGGACAGTTATCAACACCGGGGAGCTGTTTTTT.

J is TRBJ2-5 and V is TRBV28; possible D gene TRBD2, 5 bases. The CDR3 is 14 residues long. Germline V gene lookup returns CDR1 MDHEN and CDR2 SYDVKM. V lost 5 bases and J 5 bases, leaving 15 bases between the germline ends. CDR3 amino acids: CASSEAVLRETQYF. CDR3 nucleotides: TGTGCCAGCAGTGAAGCGGTCCTCCGGGAGACCCAGTACTTC.

This clonotype was seen a few times. V usage is TRBV11-2 and J usage is TRBJ2-7; 9 bases match TRBD2. V gave up 3 bases and J gave up 2 bases; unmatched junction bases: 5. The CDR3 has 15 residues. Per germline, CDR1 SGHAT and CDR2 FQNNGV. The CDR3 loop reads CASSLLAGYTYEQYF. In DNA form, the CDR3 reads TGTGCCAGCAGCTTGCTAGCGGGATATACCTACGAGCAGTACTTC.

This clonotype has at least ten counts. The gene calls are TRBV5-1 and TRBJ2-2; D is unresolved. The CDR3 covers 11 residues. The V gene lost 6 bases and the J gene lost 7 bases, with 7 bases spanning the gap. In germline, CDR1 is SGHRS, CDR2 YFSETQ. The CDR3 protein is CASNHNGELFF. The CDR3 nucleotides read TGCGCCAGCAACCACAACGGGGAGCTGTTTTTT. Drawing the rest from reference TRBV5-1 and TRBJ2-2, the complete variable domain is KAGVTQTPRYLIKTRGQQVTLSCSPISGHRSVSWYQQTPGQGLQFLFEYFSETQRNKGNFPGRFSGRQFSNSRSEMNVSTLELGDSALYLCASNHNGELFFGEGSRLTVL.

In the case of this clonotype: A much larger clone lies one base from this, so it may be a read error. V and J are TRBV6-1 and TRBJ2-5, with D perhaps matching TRBD2 (5 bases). Germline V gene lookup returns CDR1 MNHNS and CDR2 SASEGT. This CDR3 is 15 amino acids long. The CDR3 nucleotides read TGTGTCAGCAGTCCCATTTCTAGCCCCCCTGGGACCCAGTACTTC. This sequence encodes CVSSPISSPPGTQYF.

This clonotype was picked up many times. The chain uses TRBV20-1 and TRBJ2-1; a possible D gene is TRBD2 (6 bases). Looked up from germline, CDR1 is DFQATT and CDR2 is SNEGSKA (reference sequence). The V end was cut by 3 bases, the J end by 4 bases, with 7 bases between. The CDR3 consists of 12 residues. DNA of the CDR3: TGCAGTGCTAGCGGGAGATACAATGAGCAGTTCTTC. Its translation is CSASGRYNEQFF.

This clonotype was observed at least ten times. The rearrangement uses TRBV5-1 and TRBJ2-2, with D hard to call. This CDR3 spans 14 amino acids. V lost 0 bases to trimming and J lost 5 bases, with 8 bases between them. CDR1 is SGHRS and CDR2 is YFSETQ in the germline V gene. CDR3 region: CASSLEIGTGELFF. In DNA form, the CDR3 reads TGCGCCAGCAGCTTGGAAATTGGAACCGGGGAGCTGTTTTTT.

This clonotype was seen many times. The chain employs TRBV9 and TRBJ2-3; a possible D gene is TRBD2 (6 bases). V shed 3 bases and J shed 7 bases, with 15 bases lying between them. Germline assignment: CDR1 SGDLS and CDR2 YYNGEE. The CDR3 has 14 residues. For the CDR3, the DNA is TGTGCCAGCAGCGCCCGCGGGGTCGGGAATACGCAGTATTTT. Its translation is CASSARGVGNTQYF.

CDR3 protein: CASSFTGSRYEQYF. The CDR3 DNA reads TGTGCCAGCAGCTTTACAGGGTCCAGGTACGAGCAGTACTTC. This chain connects TRBV7-9 to TRBJ2-7; D perhaps matches TRBD1 (6 bases). Trimming shortened V by 3 bases and J by 4 bases, and 13 bases separated the two germline ends. Germline assignment: CDR1 SEHNR and CDR2 FQNEAQ (reference sequence). The length of the CDR3 is 14 residues.

The chain combines TRBV6-2 or TRBV6-3 with TRBJ2-5; 9 bases agree with TRBD1. CDR1 and CDR2 from the germline V gene are MNHEY and SVGEGT. The CDR3 is made up of 16 amino acids. V was clipped by 5 bases and J by 3 bases; unmatched bases: 10. CDR3 coding DNA: TGTGCCAGCAGTCAGGGGACAGGGATGGCCGAAGAGACCCAGTACTTC. Translation gives CASSQGTGMAEETQYF.

This clonotype has just a few counts. The chain has TRBV7-9 and TRBJ1-4, with D perhaps TRBD1 (6 bases). The length of the CDR3 is 14 residues. Deletions cut 6 bases from V and 8 bases from J, with 16 bases between. The germline gives CDR1 SEHNR, CDR2 FQNEAQ (reference sequence). The CDR3 region has the DNA TGTGCCAGCAGTTTTTTTCAGGGGACAGAAAAACTGTTTTTT. This gives the protein CASSFFQGTEKLFF.

This clonotype was seen at least ten times. The chain has TRBV29-1 and TRBJ2-5; D assignment may be TRBD1 or TRBD2 (5 bases each). The V and J ends lost 4 bases and 0 bases respectively, with 9 bases between them. Germline V lookup: CDR1 SQVTM, CDR2 ANQGSEA. This CDR3 is 13 amino acids long. Written as DNA, the CDR3 is TGCAGCGTTGTGGGGGAGAACCAAGAGACCCAGTACTTC. Translation gives CSVVGENQETQYF.

This clonotype was counted ten times or more. The chain uses TRBV12-3 or TRBV12-4 and TRBJ2-7, with 10 bases aligning to TRBD1. This CDR3 contains 14 residues. Trimming removed 5 bases from V and 7 bases from J; junction bases left unmatched: 8. The DNA for the CDR3 is TGTGCCAGCAGTCCACCCCGGGACAGGGGTGAGCAGTACTTC. This gives the protein CASSPPRDRGEQYF.

This clonotype was seen ten or more times. This sequence joins TRBV10-3 and TRBJ2-1; 10 bases map to TRBD1. The germline V gene encodes CDR1 ENHRY and CDR2 SYGVKD. The CDR3 totals 16 residues. V gave up 7 bases and J gave up 8 bases; unmatched junction bases: 14. The CDR3 bases are TGTGCCATCAATTCGGGCCCGGGACAGGGGAAGGATGAGCAGTTCTTC. It yields the protein CAINSGPGQGKDEQFF.

The table lists this clonotype with many counts. The chain combines TRBV5-1 with TRBJ1-6, with D perhaps TRBD1 (6 bases). This CDR3 contains 15 residues. Germline loops: CDR1 SGHRS, CDR2 YFSETQ. Trimming removed 4 bases at V and 7 bases at J, with 15 bases between. The CDR3 region has the DNA TGCGCCAGCAGCCGGGGGGGCTCTAGAAATTCACCCCTCCACTTT. Protein: CASSRGGSRNSPLHF.

V is TRBV5-1 and J is TRBJ2-5; no firm D call. V was trimmed by 3 bases and J by 5 bases, leaving 17 bases between them. The CDR3 totals 15 residues. CDR1 is SGHRS and CDR2 is YFSETQ in the germline V gene. This CDR3 is CASSSRTSRSETQYF. CDR3 DNA: TGCGCCAGCAGCTCCCGGACGTCCAGATCCGAGACCCAGTACTTC.

This clonotype was recorded many times. The chain uses TRBV5-1 and TRBJ2-1, with D unclear. Germline V gene data show CDR1 as SGHRS and CDR2 as YFSETQ. Trimming took 1 base from V and 3 from J, leaving 14 bases between them. This CDR3 is 16 amino acids long. CDR3 sequence (DNA): TGCGCCAGCAGCTTGTTGCAGCAGCAGTACTACAATGAGCAGTTCTTC. It codes for CASSLLQQQYYNEQFF.